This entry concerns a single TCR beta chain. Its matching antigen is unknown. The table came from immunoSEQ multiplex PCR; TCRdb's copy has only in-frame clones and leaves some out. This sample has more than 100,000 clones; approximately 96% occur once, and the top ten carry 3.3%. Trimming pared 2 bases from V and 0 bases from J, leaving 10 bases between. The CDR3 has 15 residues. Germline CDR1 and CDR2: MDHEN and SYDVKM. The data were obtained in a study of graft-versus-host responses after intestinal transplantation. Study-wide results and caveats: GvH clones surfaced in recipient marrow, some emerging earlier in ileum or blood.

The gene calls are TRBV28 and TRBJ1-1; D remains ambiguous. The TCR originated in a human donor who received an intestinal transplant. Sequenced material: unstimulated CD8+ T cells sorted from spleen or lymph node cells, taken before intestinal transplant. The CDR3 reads CASSLSRAMNTEAFF. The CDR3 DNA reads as TGTGCCAGCAGTTTAAGCCGGGCCATGAACACTGAAGCTTTCTTT.